What follows are 20 T cell receptor beta chains derived from one specimen sequenced in a study of T cell responses to AZD1222 COVID-19 vaccine (dated by TCRdb to the early 2020s). The method was the immunoSEQ multiplex PCR assay. The clones in this table, taken by TCRdb from immuneACCESS, are in-frame only. Not every clone is retained; where verified, under half of the shortfall comes from an unresolved V gene, and the cause of the rest is unknown. The sample contains some 170,000 clones, just under 90% of them found a single time. The biggest ten clones account for about 4.3% of the sample. The time point label here, explained by the study, means: about 28 days (+/-7) after the second vaccine dose. The sample's treatment or condition, from its label and the paper: meningococcal conjugate vaccine given as trial control. The source was peripheral blood, collected 28 days after the second dose of the MenACWY control vaccine. These receptors came from an adult who received the MenACWY meningococcal vaccine as a control.

This clone showed up just a few times. This rearrangement joins TRBV10-3 to TRBJ1-2; TRBD1 aligns across 7 bases. V was clipped by 0 bases and J by 6 bases; unmatched bases: 22. The CDR3 runs to 20 residues. Germline lookup yields CDR1 ENHRY and CDR2 SYGVKD. The CDR3 DNA sequence: TGTGCCATCAGTGAGTCGTGGTCTAGACAGGGTGGGAGAACACCCGATGGCTACACCTTC. This codes for CAISESWSRQGGRTPDGYTF.

The rearrangement links TRBV28 to TRBJ2-4; D is perhaps TRBD1 (5 bases). Per germline, CDR1 MDHEN and CDR2 SYDVKM. V lost 5 bases, J lost 5 bases, and 16 bases lay in between. This CDR3 contains 15 residues. The CDR3 nucleotides are TGTGCCAGCAGTCGCCTCCAGGTGGGGCAAAACATTCAGTACTTC. As protein: CASSRLQVGQNIQYF.

The genes are TRBV2 and TRBJ2-7; 8 bases are shared with TRBD1. Losses at the gene ends were 7 bases for V and 5 bases for J; bases not matched to a gene: 7. The CDR3 runs 13 residues. Germline V gene data show CDR1 as SNHLY and CDR2 as FYNNEI. The CDR3 coding sequence is TGTGCCAGCAACCAGGACAGGGTGGACGAGCAGTACTTC. As protein: CASNQDRVDEQYF.

The chain uses TRBV6-5 and TRBJ2-5; TRBD1 or TRBD2 may be the D gene (5 bases each). The germline V gene has CDR1 MNHEY and CDR2 SVGAGI. Trimming cost V 6 bases and J 5 bases, with 19 bases left between them. The CDR3 spans 15 residues. The CDR3, as DNA: TGTGCCAGCAGCCGAGAGGGGACGTCCATGGAGACCCAGTACTTC. This encodes CASSREGTSMETQYF.

The chain couples TRBV6-6 to TRBJ1-1; D ambiguous. From germline, CDR1 is MNHNY and CDR2 SVGAGI (reference sequence). The CDR3 has 16 amino acids. V was trimmed by 2 bases and J by 3 bases, leaving 16 bases between them. The CDR3, as DNA: TGTGCCAGCAGTTACCCCGAAGAAAGGGTTGACACTGAAGCTTTCTTT. Its protein product is CASSYPEERVDTEAFF.

This clone was observed once. The V gene is TRBV3-1 (or the pseudogene TRBV3-2), the J gene TRBJ1-2; D is perhaps TRBD1 (5 bases). The CDR3 sequence is 14 residues long. Trimming removed 5 bases from V and 6 bases from J, with 16 bases in between. The germline gives CDR1 LGHDT, CDR2 YNNKEL (reference sequence). The CDR3 spells CASSSSGTADGYTF. CDR3 sequence (DNA): TGTGCCAGCAGCTCCTCCGGGACCGCTGATGGCTACACCTTC.

This clone appeared a single time. The V and J genes are TRBV27 and TRBJ2-7; D is unclear. The germline gives CDR1 MNHEY, CDR2 SMNVEV (reference sequence). V was cut by 7 bases and J by 3 bases, with 10 bases left in between. The CDR3 is made up of 12 amino acids. The CDR3 sequence is CASNPLGYEQYF. The DNA for the CDR3 is TGTGCCAGCAACCCTCTGGGCTACGAGCAGTACTTC.

This chain joins TRBV7-9 and TRBJ1-6, with D unclear. The length of the CDR3 is 14 residues. The germline gives CDR1 SEHNR, CDR2 FQNEAQ (reference sequence). Trimming removed 3 bases at V and 7 bases at J, with 10 bases between. The CDR3 loop reads CASSLDLENSPLHF. CDR3 in DNA: TGTGCCAGCAGCTTGGACCTTGAGAATTCACCCCTCCACTTT. Filled out from reference TRBV7-9 and TRBJ1-6, the complete variable domain reads DTGVSQNPRHKITKRGQNVTFRCDPISEHNRLYWYRQTLGQGPEFLTYFQNEAQLEKSRLLSDRFSAERPKGSFSTLEIQRTEQGDSAMYLCASSLDLENSPLHFGNGTRLTVT.

The genes are TRBV28 and TRBJ2-1; weak D call: TRBD1 (9 bases). From germline, CDR1 is MDHEN and CDR2 SYDVKM. Trimming left V 7 bases short and J 3 bases short, with 28 bases between. The CDR3 is 19 residues long. CDR3 loop: CASKNDRGAAGAIYNEQFF. DNA for the CDR3: TGTGCCAGCAAGAACGACAGGGGGGCAGCGGGAGCTATCTACAATGAGCAGTTCTTC.

Only one count was recorded for this clone. This chain joins TRBV7-3 and TRBJ2-2; no reliable D call. CDR3 length: 13 amino acids. Deletions cut 2 bases from V and 2 bases from J, with 3 bases between. Germline CDR1 and CDR2: SGHTA and FQGTGA. The CDR3 loop reads CASSLGNTGELFF. The CDR3 coding sequence is TGTGCCAGCAGCTTAGGAAACACCGGGGAGCTGTTTTTT.

V is TRBV27 and J is TRBJ2-2; D possibly corresponds to TRBD1 (7 bases). Germline V gene sequence: CDR1 MNHEY, CDR2 SMNVEV (reference sequence). Trimming took off 6 bases at V and 4 bases at J, with 12 bases between the two ends. There are 14 residues in the CDR3. The DNA of the CDR3 is TGTGCCAGCAGCTCAGGGGGGAGCACCGGGGAGCTGTTTTTT. Encoded protein: CASSSGGSTGELFF.

The J gene is TRBJ1-5, the V gene TRBV6-2 or TRBV6-3; the D is unclear. The length of the CDR3 is 14 residues. The V end was cut by 5 bases, the J end by 7 bases, with 15 bases between. Germline CDR1 is MNHEY and CDR2 is SVGEGT. CDR3 amino acids: CASSSRGVGQPQHF. CDR3 bases: TGTGCCAGCAGTAGCCGCGGGGTGGGGCAGCCCCAGCATTTT.

The chain has TRBV4-3 and TRBJ1-5, with no clear D. V was trimmed by 0 bases and J by 7 bases, leaving 7 bases between them. The CDR3 is 13 residues long. In germline, CDR1 is LGHNA, CDR2 YSLEER. In DNA form, the CDR3 reads TGCGCCAGCAGCCAAGATTATGGCCAGCCCCAGCATTTT. Translation gives CASSQDYGQPQHF.

This sequence joins TRBV19 and TRBJ1-4, with 9 bases that match TRBD1. The CDR3 loop spans 15 amino acids. From germline, CDR1 is LNHDA and CDR2 SQIVND (reference sequence). The ends lost 7 bases at V and 8 bases at J; junction bases unmatched: 11. The CDR3 loop is CASKHPGQGGEKLFF. CDR3 sequence (DNA): TGTGCCAGTAAACATCCGGGACAGGGTGGAGAAAAACTGTTTTTT.

This CDR3 reads CASSFTRTDTQYF. DNA of the CDR3: TGTGCCAGCAGTTTTACGCGCACAGATACGCAGTATTTT. V usage is TRBV28 and J usage is TRBJ2-3; no reliable D call. Germline loops: CDR1 MDHEN, CDR2 SYDVKM. The V and J ends lost 3 bases and 1 base respectively, with 5 bases between them. The CDR3 runs 13 residues.

The chain carries TRBV20-1 and TRBJ2-1; D gene unclear. In germline, CDR1 is DFQATT, CDR2 SNEGSKA (reference sequence). This CDR3 comprises 11 residues. V lost 5 bases, J lost 9 bases, and 11 bases lay in between. CDR3 bases: TGCAGTGCTTACCGTGTTGGTGAGCAGTTCTTC. Its translation is CSAYRVGEQFF.

The chain employs TRBV4-3 and TRBJ2-1; tentative D call: TRBD2 (5 bases). V lost 1 base to trimming and J lost 8 bases, with 12 bases between them. Germline-derived CDR1 and CDR2 are LGHNA and YSLEER. The CDR3 has 14 residues. The DNA of the CDR3 is TGCGCCAGCAGCCAAGTGGGGAGTCTCCATGAGCAGTTCTTC. This sequence encodes CASSQVGSLHEQFF.

The chain couples TRBV4-2 to TRBJ2-1, with 13 bases fitting TRBD2. Trimming cost V 8 bases and J 0 bases; bases outside gene matches: 13. Germline CDR1 is LGHNA and CDR2 is YNFKEQ. The CDR3 has 19 residues. The CDR3 coding sequence is TGTGCCAGCGGTCCAACCGGGACTAGCGGGATGGCCTCCTACAATGAGCAGTTCTTC. Its protein product is CASGPTGTSGMASYNEQFF.

This rearrangement joins TRBV4-2 to TRBJ1-1, with unresolved D. The germline V gene has CDR1 LGHNA and CDR2 YNFKEQ. Trimming pared 1 base from V and 9 bases from J, leaving 12 bases between. The CDR3 length is 13 residues. The CDR3 loop reads CASSQVGSPKAFF. The CDR3 nucleotides are TGTGCCAGCAGCCAAGTGGGCAGCCCTAAAGCTTTCTTT.

The V call is TRBV6-6, the J call TRBJ1-4; no clear D. The V and J ends lost 7 bases and 5 bases respectively, with 14 bases between them. Germline V CDR1 and CDR2: MNHNY, SVGAGI (reference sequence). This CDR3 is 14 amino acids long. DNA of the CDR3: TGTGCCAGCACCGCCTGGACGGGGAATGAAAAACTGTTTTTT. This codes for CASTAWTGNEKLFF.